This TCR beta chain was documented in a study of a mutant IDH1 vaccine in newly diagnosed glioma. This clone has more than one count but fewer than ten. Its target is not known. CDR1 and CDR2 (germline): SNHLY, FYNNEI. V was shortened by 8 bases and J by 3 bases, with 16 bases between the two germline ends. This CDR3 is built from 14 residues. Libraries were prepared by immunoSEQ multiplex PCR; TCRdb keeps only in-frame clonotypes and omits some of them. The sample gives 56,000 or so clones, roughly 78% of which show up once; under 2% is in the top ten. Time point of the sample: week 5, during vaccination. With topical imiquimod, each dose of the vaccine consisted of 300 ug of mutant IDH1 20-mer peptide.

This rearrangement joins TRBV2 to TRBJ1-1, with D perhaps matching TRBD1 (6 bases). Sequenced material: PBMCs, taken from a glioma patient whose treatment included an IDH1 peptide vaccine. This TCR was recovered from a woman aged 40 to 50 with glioma. CDR3 sequence reads: CASGQQGIDTEAFF. In DNA, the CDR3 is TGTGCCAGCGGACAACAGGGAATAGACACTGAAGCTTTCTTT.